The rows below give T cell receptor beta chains drawn from one sample of a study of T cells in Graves' hyperthyroidism and ophthalmopathy. TCRdb called the multiplex PCR reads again in MiXCR, with one record for every CDR3 protein. The sample holds around 300,000 distinct CDR3 sequences, about 14% seen once. Sample: blood. The origin of the receptors is a woman in her thirties with Graves' hyperthyroidism. Each CDR3 is given with its conserved first and last residue. D genes are given only for firm matches. Size is omitted from some rows. Given values are once, few, many or a class for expanded clones.

v_gene: TRBV18
abundance: .
j_gene: TRBJ2-7
d_gene: TRBD1
CDR3aa: CASSQDGTAYEQYF
CDR3nt: TGTGCCAGCTCGCAAGATGGGACAGCCTACGAGCAGTACTTC

v_gene: TRBV6-5
abundance: few
j_gene: TRBJ2-1
d_gene: TRBD1
CDR3aa: CASSYSRDSSYNEQFF
CDR3nt: TGTGCCAGCAGTTACTCCCGGGACAGCTCCTACAATGAGCAGTTCTTC

v_gene: TRBV11-1
abundance: few
j_gene: TRBJ1-2
d_gene: .
CDR3aa: CASSVSGSPGYTF
CDR3nt: TGTGCCAGCAGTGTATCGGGGAGTCCTGGCTACACCTTC

v_gene: TRBV12-3/TRBV12-4
abundance: many
j_gene: TRBJ2-3
d_gene: .
CDR3aa: CASSAPGSQSDTQYF
CDR3nt: TGTGCCAGCAGTGCCCCCGGGAGTCAGAGCGATACGCAGTATTTT

v_gene: TRBV9
abundance: few
j_gene: TRBJ2-7
d_gene: TRBD2
CDR3aa: CASSPETSGNLYEQYF
CDR3nt: TGTGCCAGCAGCCCAGAGACTAGCGGAAATTTATACGAGCAGTACTTC

v_gene: TRBV16
abundance: .
j_gene: TRBJ1-1
d_gene: .
CDR3aa: CASSQWGSLEAFF
CDR3nt: TGTGCCAGCAGCCAATGGGGCTCACTTGAAGCTTTCTTT

v_gene: TRBV12-3/TRBV12-4
abundance: .
j_gene: TRBJ1-1
d_gene: .
CDR3aa: CASIDAIGSEAFF
CDR3nt: TGTGCCAGCATCGATGCAATCGGGTCTGAAGCTTTCTTT

v_gene: TRBV3-1
abundance: many
j_gene: TRBJ1-1
d_gene: .
CDR3aa: CASSQITENTEAFF
CDR3nt: TGTGCCAGCAGCCAAATTACGGAGAACACTGAAGCTTTCTTT

v_gene: TRBV29-1
abundance: many
j_gene: TRBJ2-5
d_gene: .
CDR3aa: CSSDPLGTETQYF
CDR3nt: TGCAGCTCCGACCCACTAGGCACGGAGACCCAGTACTTC

v_gene: TRBV29-1
abundance: .
j_gene: TRBJ2-7
d_gene: TRBD1
CDR3aa: CSVRTGRTYEQYF
CDR3nt: TGCAGCGTGCGGACAGGAAGAACCTACGAGCAGTACTTC

v_gene: TRBV7-2
abundance: many
j_gene: TRBJ2-5
d_gene: TRBD2
CDR3aa: CASSLNGGRALGETQYF
CDR3nt: TGTGCCAGCAGCTTAAACGGCGGGAGGGCCCTCGGAGAGACCCAGTACTTC

v_gene: TRBV28
abundance: many
j_gene: TRBJ2-1
d_gene: .
CDR3aa: CASSLTRNNEQFF
CDR3nt: TGTGCCAGCAGTTTAACTAGGAACAATGAGCAGTTCTTC

v_gene: TRBV6-1
abundance: few
j_gene: TRBJ2-3
d_gene: .
CDR3aa: CASKGGPTGDTQYF
CDR3nt: TGTGCCAGCAAAGGAGGACCCACAGGAGATACGCAGTATTTT

v_gene: TRBV5-1
abundance: many
j_gene: TRBJ2-1
d_gene: TRBD1
CDR3aa: CASSLAGTEYNEQFF
CDR3nt: TGCGCCAGCAGCTTGGCCGGGACAGAATACAATGAGCAGTTCTTC

v_gene: TRBV12-3/TRBV12-4
abundance: .
j_gene: TRBJ1-2
d_gene: .
CDR3aa: CASSFQANYGYTF
CDR3nt: TGTGCCAGCAGTTTTCAGGCTAACTATGGCTACACCTTC

v_gene: TRBV28
abundance: many
j_gene: TRBJ2-5
d_gene: .
CDR3aa: CASLSSSETQYF
CDR3nt: TGTGCCAGCCTGAGTTCATCGGAGACCCAGTACTTC

v_gene: TRBV27
abundance: few
j_gene: TRBJ1-1
d_gene: .
CDR3aa: CASSRSPRINTEAFF
CDR3nt: TGTGCCAGCAGCCGTTCCCCCAGGATTAACACTGAAGCTTTCTTT

v_gene: TRBV29-1
abundance: few
j_gene: TRBJ2-1
d_gene: TRBD2
CDR3aa: CSVEVSGRVNEQFF
CDR3nt: TGCAGCGTTGAAGTAAGCGGGAGAGTGAATGAGCAGTTCTTC

v_gene: TRBV29-1
abundance: many
j_gene: TRBJ2-5
d_gene: .
CDR3aa: CSGTMGAETQYF
CDR3nt: TGCAGCGGAACAATGGGGGCAGAGACCCAGTACTTC

v_gene: TRBV28
abundance: many
j_gene: TRBJ1-2
d_gene: .
CDR3aa: CASSLTGVGYTF
CDR3nt: TGTGCCAGCAGTTTGACCGGGGTTGGCTACACCTTC

v_gene: TRBV7-9
abundance: once
j_gene: TRBJ2-7
d_gene: .
CDR3aa: CASSSISGDSYEQYF
CDR3nt: TGTGCCAGCAGCTCGATTAGTGGGGACTCGTACGAGCAGTACTTC

v_gene: TRBV27
abundance: many
j_gene: TRBJ2-7
d_gene: .
CDR3aa: CASSSRSSYEQYF
CDR3nt: TGTGCCAGCAGTTCGCGGAGCTCCTACGAGCAGTACTTC

v_gene: TRBV18
abundance: few
j_gene: TRBJ1-1
d_gene: TRBD1
CDR3aa: CASSTTGGSTEAFF
CDR3nt: TGTGCCAGCTCAACTACAGGGGGCTCGACTGAAGCTTTCTTT

v_gene: TRBV6-1
abundance: many
j_gene: TRBJ1-5
d_gene: .
CDR3aa: CASSERNQPQHF
CDR3nt: TGTGCCAGCAGTGAGAGGAATCAGCCCCAGCATTTT

v_gene: TRBV5-5
abundance: many
j_gene: TRBJ1-2
d_gene: TRBD1
CDR3aa: CASTPGTGGGYTF
CDR3nt: TGTGCCAGCACCCCCGGGACAGGGGGAGGCTACACCTTC

v_gene: TRBV3-1
abundance: .
j_gene: TRBJ1-2
d_gene: TRBD1
CDR3aa: CASSQETGMYGYTF
CDR3nt: TGTGCCAGCAGCCAGGAGACAGGGATGTATGGCTACACCTTC

v_gene: TRBV10-3
abundance: many
j_gene: TRBJ2-5
d_gene: TRBD2
CDR3aa: CAISPLAGEGETQYF
CDR3nt: TGTGCCATCAGTCCCCTGGCGGGAGAGGGGGAGACCCAGTACTTC

v_gene: TRBV9
abundance: few
j_gene: TRBJ1-3
d_gene: .
CDR3aa: CASSGLPGNTIYF
CDR3nt: TGTGCCAGCAGCGGACTTCCGGGAAACACCATATATTTT

v_gene: TRBV29-1
abundance: few
j_gene: TRBJ2-5
d_gene: TRBD2
CDR3aa: CSVDLAGGETQYF
CDR3nt: TGCAGCGTTGACTTAGCGGGAGGGGAGACCCAGTACTTC

v_gene: TRBV20-1
abundance: few
j_gene: TRBJ2-7
d_gene: .
CDR3aa: CSASLATEQYF
CDR3nt: TGCAGTGCTAGTCTAGCGACCGAGCAGTACTTC

v_gene: TRBV6-2/TRBV6-3
abundance: .
j_gene: TRBJ2-7
d_gene: TRBD2
CDR3aa: CASSWDTSGSYEQYF
CDR3nt: TGTGCCAGCAGTTGGGACACTAGCGGGTCCTACGAGCAGTACTTC

v_gene: TRBV6-1
abundance: .
j_gene: TRBJ2-5
d_gene: .
CDR3aa: CVSSDGGWGETQYF
CDR3nt: TGTGTCAGCAGTGATGGAGGGTGGGGGGAGACCCAGTACTTC

v_gene: TRBV7-6
abundance: few
j_gene: TRBJ2-4
d_gene: TRBD2
CDR3aa: CASSVGLAGGSIQYF
CDR3nt: TGTGCCAGCAGCGTAGGACTAGCGGGAGGTAGCATTCAGTACTTC

v_gene: TRBV6-6
abundance: many
j_gene: TRBJ2-2
d_gene: .
CDR3aa: CASSYPGTGELFF
CDR3nt: TGTGCCAGCAGTTACCCAGGGACCGGGGAGCTGTTTTTT

v_gene: TRBV20-1
abundance: many
j_gene: TRBJ1-1
d_gene: .
CDR3aa: CSAKRAGGTEAFF
CDR3nt: TGCAGTGCTAAGAGAGCGGGAGGCACTGAAGCTTTCTTT

v_gene: TRBV11-2
abundance: many
j_gene: TRBJ2-2
d_gene: .
CDR3aa: CASSSSSRAGELFF
CDR3nt: TGTGCCAGCAGCTCATCCTCACGAGCCGGGGAGCTGTTTTTT

v_gene: TRBV19
abundance: many
j_gene: TRBJ1-5
d_gene: .
CDR3aa: CASSTLGGAFTQPQHF
CDR3nt: TGTGCCAGTAGCACCTTGGGGGGGGCGTTCACTCAGCCCCAGCATTTT

v_gene: TRBV12-3/TRBV12-4
abundance: many
j_gene: TRBJ2-7
d_gene: TRBD2
CDR3aa: CASTGLATYEQYF
CDR3nt: TGTGCCAGCACCGGACTAGCCACCTACGAGCAGTACTTC

v_gene: TRBV11-2
abundance: many
j_gene: TRBJ2-1
d_gene: TRBD2
CDR3aa: CASSAEWGLAGEWFYNEQFF
CDR3nt: TGTGCCAGCAGCGCCGAGTGGGGTCTAGCGGGAGAGTGGTTTTACAATGAGCAGTTCTTC

v_gene: TRBV9
abundance: few
j_gene: TRBJ1-4
d_gene: .
CDR3aa: CASSVGGSTAGELFF
CDR3nt: TGTGCCAGCAGCGTAGGGGGTTCAACGGCGGGAGAACTGTTTTTT

v_gene: TRBV12-3/TRBV12-4
abundance: .
j_gene: TRBJ2-7
d_gene: .
CDR3aa: CASSLARGQQLGEQYF
CDR3nt: TGTGCCAGCAGTTTAGCGCGGGGACAGCAACTGGGGGAGCAGTACTTC

v_gene: TRBV7-2
abundance: many
j_gene: TRBJ2-1
d_gene: .
CDR3aa: CASSAGRVDEQFF
CDR3nt: TGTGCCAGCAGCGCAGGGCGGGTCGATGAGCAGTTCTTC

v_gene: TRBV7-9
abundance: few
j_gene: TRBJ2-2
d_gene: .
CDR3aa: CASSLGVLATGELFF
CDR3nt: TGTGCCAGCAGCTTAGGAGTGCTAGCGACCGGGGAGCTGTTTTTT

v_gene: TRBV19
abundance: many
j_gene: TRBJ1-1
d_gene: .
CDR3aa: CASSISGVTEAFF
CDR3nt: TGTGCCAGTAGTATATCAGGGGTAACTGAAGCTTTCTTT

v_gene: TRBV7-8
abundance: once
j_gene: TRBJ1-4
d_gene: .
CDR3aa: CACSQSRGYAEKLLF
CDR3nt: TGTGCCTGCAGCCAAAGTCGAGGGTATGCCGAAAAACTGCTTTTT

v_gene: TRBV3-1
abundance: few
j_gene: TRBJ2-1
d_gene: .
CDR3aa: CASSQEPDSYNEQFF
CDR3nt: TGTGCCAGCAGCCAAGAGCCGGACTCCTACAATGAGCAGTTCTTC

v_gene: TRBV19
abundance: few
j_gene: TRBJ2-5
d_gene: .
CDR3aa: CASSRDALRGETQYF
CDR3nt: TGTGCCAGCTCCCGGGACGCCCTACGAGGGGAGACCCAGTACTTC

v_gene: TRBV28
abundance: many
j_gene: TRBJ2-7
d_gene: .
CDR3aa: CASSVFGLSSYEQYF
CDR3nt: TGTGCCAGCAGTGTATTCGGACTTAGCTCCTACGAGCAGTACTTC

v_gene: TRBV3-1
abundance: few
j_gene: TRBJ1-2
d_gene: .
CDR3aa: CASSQGAGRSSGYTF
CDR3nt: TGTGCCAGCAGCCAAGGGGCAGGGAGGTCGAGTGGCTACACCTTC

v_gene: TRBV15
abundance: few
j_gene: TRBJ2-3
d_gene: .
CDR3aa: CATSRDRSASPRTDTQYF
CDR3nt: TGTGCCACCAGCAGAGATCGGTCGGCGTCTCCGCGAACAGATACGCAGTATTTT

v_gene: TRBV2
abundance: many
j_gene: TRBJ2-7
d_gene: .
CDR3aa: CASSEGDNYEQYF
CDR3nt: TGTGCCAGCAGTGAGGGGGACAACTACGAGCAGTACTTC

v_gene: TRBV28
abundance: .
j_gene: TRBJ1-3
d_gene: .
CDR3aa: CASSRDNTHGNTIYF
CDR3nt: TGTGCCAGCAGTAGAGACAACACCCACGGAAACACCATATATTTT

v_gene: TRBV6-1
abundance: many
j_gene: TRBJ2-5
d_gene: .
CDR3aa: CASSPRGRSGPEQYQETQYF
CDR3nt: TGTGCCAGCAGCCCACGAGGGCGGTCAGGACCAGAACAGTACCAAGAGACCCAGTACTTC